This T cell receptor (beta chain) was obtained from a study of regulatory T cells in long-lasting Graves disease. Noted time point: persistent/refractory GD, antithyroid drugs over 5 years with positive TRAb. Generation of the TCR library employed RNA extracted from PBMCs. This clonotype has just a few counts. CDR3-region Arm-PCR and iRepertoire HTBI primers produced the TCR beta libraries. MiXCR, applied by TCRdb to the multiplex PCR reads, yields one record per CDR3 protein. Of roughly 490,000 distinct CDR3 sequences in the sample, around a fifth were seen once. The V end lost 4 bases, the J end lost 7 bases, and 14 bases lay between the germline ends. Germline V CDR1 and CDR2: SGHDT, YYEEEE. This CDR3 has 13 amino acids.

The clonotype was recovered from a female donor with Graves disease. Sequences were derived from peripheral blood mononuclear cells (PBMCs), sampled when the disease was refractory, from a patient treated with antithyroid drugs. The rearrangement uses TRBV5-6 and TRBJ1-1; no clear D gene. This CDR3 reads CASSPEGVIEAFF. CDR3 coding DNA: TGTGCCAGCAGCCCCGAGGGCGTGATTGAAGCTTTCTTT.